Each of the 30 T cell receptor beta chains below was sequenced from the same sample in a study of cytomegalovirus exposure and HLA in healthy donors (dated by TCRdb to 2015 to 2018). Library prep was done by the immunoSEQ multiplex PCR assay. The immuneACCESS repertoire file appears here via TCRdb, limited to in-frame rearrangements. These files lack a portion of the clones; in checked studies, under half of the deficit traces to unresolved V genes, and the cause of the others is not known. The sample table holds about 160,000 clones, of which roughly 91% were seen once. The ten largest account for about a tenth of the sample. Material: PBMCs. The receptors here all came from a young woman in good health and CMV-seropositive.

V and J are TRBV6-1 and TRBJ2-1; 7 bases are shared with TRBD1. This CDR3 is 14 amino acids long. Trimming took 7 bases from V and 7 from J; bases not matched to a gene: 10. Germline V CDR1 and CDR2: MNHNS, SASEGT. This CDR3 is CASMGQLKLNEQFF. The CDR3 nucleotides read TGTGCCAGCATGGGACAGTTGAAATTGAATGAGCAGTTCTTC.

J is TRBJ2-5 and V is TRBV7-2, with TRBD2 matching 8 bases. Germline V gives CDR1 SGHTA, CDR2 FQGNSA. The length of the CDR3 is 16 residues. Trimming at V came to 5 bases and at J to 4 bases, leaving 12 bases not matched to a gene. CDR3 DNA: TGTGCCAGCAGCCCGGTAGCGGGATGGGTGGGAGAGACCCAGTACTTC. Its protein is CASSPVAGWVGETQYF.

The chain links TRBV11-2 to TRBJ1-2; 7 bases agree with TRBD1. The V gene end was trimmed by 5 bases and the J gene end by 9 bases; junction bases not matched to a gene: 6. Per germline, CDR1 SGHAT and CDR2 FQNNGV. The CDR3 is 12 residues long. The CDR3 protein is CASSDYRGSYTF. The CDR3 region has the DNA TGTGCCAGCAGCGATTACAGGGGAAGCTACACCTTC.

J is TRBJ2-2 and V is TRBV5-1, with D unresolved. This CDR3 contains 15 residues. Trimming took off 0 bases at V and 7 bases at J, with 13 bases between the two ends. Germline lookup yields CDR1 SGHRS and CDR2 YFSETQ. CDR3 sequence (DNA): TGCGCCAGCAGCTTGGTCTTTTTGATAGTCGGGGAGCTGTTTTTT. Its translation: CASSLVFLIVGELFF.

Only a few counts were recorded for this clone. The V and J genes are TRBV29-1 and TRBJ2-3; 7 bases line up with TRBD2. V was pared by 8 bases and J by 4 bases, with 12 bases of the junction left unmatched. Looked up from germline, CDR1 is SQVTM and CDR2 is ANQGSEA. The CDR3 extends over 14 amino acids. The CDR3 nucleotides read TGCAGCTTCGGGGAGGGGCGAGGGGCAGATACGCAGTATTTT. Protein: CSFGEGRGADTQYF.

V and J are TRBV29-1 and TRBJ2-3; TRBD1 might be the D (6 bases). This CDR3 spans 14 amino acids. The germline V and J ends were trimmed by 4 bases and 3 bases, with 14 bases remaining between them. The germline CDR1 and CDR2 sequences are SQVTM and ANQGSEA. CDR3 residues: CSVVVQGRTDTQYF. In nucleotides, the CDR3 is TGCAGCGTTGTAGTACAGGGCCGTACAGATACGCAGTATTTT.

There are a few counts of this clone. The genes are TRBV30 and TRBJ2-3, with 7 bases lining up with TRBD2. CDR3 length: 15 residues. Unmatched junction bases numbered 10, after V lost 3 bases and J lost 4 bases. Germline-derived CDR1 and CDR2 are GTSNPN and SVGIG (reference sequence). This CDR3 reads CAWRYGGSLADTQYF. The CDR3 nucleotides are TGTGCCTGGAGGTACGGCGGGAGCCTAGCAGATACGCAGTATTTT.

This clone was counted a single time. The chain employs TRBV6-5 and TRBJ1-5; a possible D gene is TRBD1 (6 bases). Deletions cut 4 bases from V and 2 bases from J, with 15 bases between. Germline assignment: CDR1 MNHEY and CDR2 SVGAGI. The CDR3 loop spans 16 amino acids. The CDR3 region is CASSLTGPSGNQPQHF. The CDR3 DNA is TGTGCCAGCAGTTTAACAGGGCCGTCGGGCAATCAGCCCCAGCATTTT.

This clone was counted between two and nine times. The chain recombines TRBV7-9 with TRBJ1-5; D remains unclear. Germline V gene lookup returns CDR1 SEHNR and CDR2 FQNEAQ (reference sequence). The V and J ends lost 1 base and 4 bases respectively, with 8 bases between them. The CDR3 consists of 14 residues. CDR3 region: CASSLGTVNQPQHF. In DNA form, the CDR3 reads TGTGCCAGCAGCTTAGGTACAGTTAATCAGCCCCAGCATTTT.

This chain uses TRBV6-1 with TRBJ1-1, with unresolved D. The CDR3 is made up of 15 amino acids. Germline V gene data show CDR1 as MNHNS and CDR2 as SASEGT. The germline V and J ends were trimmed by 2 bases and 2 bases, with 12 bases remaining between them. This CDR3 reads CASSELGQTNTEAFF. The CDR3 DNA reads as TGTGCCAGCAGTGAACTTGGGCAAACTAACACTGAAGCTTTCTTT.

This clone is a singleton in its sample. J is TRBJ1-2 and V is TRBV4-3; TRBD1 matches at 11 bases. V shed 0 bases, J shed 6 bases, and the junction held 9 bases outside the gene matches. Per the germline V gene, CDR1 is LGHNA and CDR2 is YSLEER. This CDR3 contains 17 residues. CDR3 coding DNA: TGCGCCAGCAGCCAAGATAGGATAGGACAGGGGGCTAATGGCTACACCTTC. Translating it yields CASSQDRIGQGANGYTF.

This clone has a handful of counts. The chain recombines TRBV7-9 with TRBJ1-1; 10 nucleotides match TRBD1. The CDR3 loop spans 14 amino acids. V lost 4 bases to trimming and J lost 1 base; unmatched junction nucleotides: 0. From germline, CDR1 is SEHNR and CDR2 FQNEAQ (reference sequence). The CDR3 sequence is CASSWTGGNTEAFF. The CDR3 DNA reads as TGTGCCAGCAGCTGGACAGGGGGGAACACTGAAGCTTTCTTT. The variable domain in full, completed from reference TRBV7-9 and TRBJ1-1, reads DTGVSQNPRHKITKRGQNVTFRCDPISEHNRLYWYRQTLGQGPEFLTYFQNEAQLEKSRLLSDRFSAERPKGSFSTLEIQRTEQGDSAMYLCASSWTGGNTEAFFGQGTRLTVV.

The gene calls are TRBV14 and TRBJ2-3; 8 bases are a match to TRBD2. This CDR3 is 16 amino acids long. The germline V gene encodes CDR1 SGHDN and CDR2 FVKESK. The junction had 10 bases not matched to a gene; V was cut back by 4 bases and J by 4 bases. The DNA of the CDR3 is TGTGCCAGCAGCCCACGTCCGGGACTAGTCTCAGATACGCAGTATTTT. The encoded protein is CASSPRPGLVSDTQYF.

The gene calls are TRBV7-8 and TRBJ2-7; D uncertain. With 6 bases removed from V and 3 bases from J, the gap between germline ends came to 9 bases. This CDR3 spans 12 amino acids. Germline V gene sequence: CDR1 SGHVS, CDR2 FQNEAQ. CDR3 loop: CASSAELYEQYF. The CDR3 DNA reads TGTGCCAGCAGTGCCGAGCTCTACGAGCAGTACTTC.

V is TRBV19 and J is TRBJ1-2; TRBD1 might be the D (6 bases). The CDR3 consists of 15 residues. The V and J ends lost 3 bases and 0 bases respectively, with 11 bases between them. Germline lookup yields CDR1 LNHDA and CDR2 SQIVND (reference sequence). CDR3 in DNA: TGTGCCAGTAGTATCCCGACAGGACCTAACTATGGCTACACCTTC. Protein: CASSIPTGPNYGYTF.

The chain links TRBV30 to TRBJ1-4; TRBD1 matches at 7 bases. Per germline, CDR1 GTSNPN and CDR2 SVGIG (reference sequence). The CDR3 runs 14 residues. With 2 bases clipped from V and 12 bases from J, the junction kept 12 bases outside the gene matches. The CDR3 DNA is TGTGCCTGGAGTATCTCTAGACAGGGCGGTCAACTGTTTTTT. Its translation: CAWSISRQGGQLFF. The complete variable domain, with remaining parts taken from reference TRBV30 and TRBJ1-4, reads SQTIHQWPATLVQPVGSPLSLECTVEGTSNPNLYWYRQAAGRGLQLLFYSVGIGQISSEVPQNLSASRPQDRQFILSSKKLLLSDSGFYLCAWSISRQGGQLFFGSGTQLSVL.

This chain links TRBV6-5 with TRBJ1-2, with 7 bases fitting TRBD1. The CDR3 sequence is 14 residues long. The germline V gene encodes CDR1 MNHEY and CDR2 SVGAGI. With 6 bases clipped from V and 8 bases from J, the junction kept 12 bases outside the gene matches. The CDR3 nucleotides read TGTGCCAGCAGGTACCTTGACAGGGAAGGAGGCTACACCTTC. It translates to CASRYLDREGGYTF.

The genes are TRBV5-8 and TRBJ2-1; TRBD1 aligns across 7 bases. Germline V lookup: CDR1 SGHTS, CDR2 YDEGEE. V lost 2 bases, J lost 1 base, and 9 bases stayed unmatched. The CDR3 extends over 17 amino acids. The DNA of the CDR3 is TGTGCCAGCAGCTTCCTAGGGACAGCCGTATCCTACAATGAGCAGTTCTTC. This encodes CASSFLGTAVSYNEQFF. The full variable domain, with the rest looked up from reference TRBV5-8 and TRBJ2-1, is EAGVTQSPTHLIKTRGQQATLRCSPISGHTSVYWYQQALGLGLQFLLWYDEGEERNRGNFPPRFSGRQFPNYSSELNVNALELEDSALYLCASSFLGTAVSYNEQFFGPGTRLTVL.

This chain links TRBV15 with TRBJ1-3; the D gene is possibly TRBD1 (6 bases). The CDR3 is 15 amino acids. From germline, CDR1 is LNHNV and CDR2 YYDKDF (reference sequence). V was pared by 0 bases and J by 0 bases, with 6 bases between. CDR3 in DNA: TGTGCCACCAGCAGAGAAGGGGGCTCTGGAAACACCATATATTTT. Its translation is CATSREGGSGNTIYF. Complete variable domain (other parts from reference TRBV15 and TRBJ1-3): DAMVIQNPRYQVTQFGKPVTLSCSQTLNHNVMYWYQQKSSQAPKLLFHYYDKDFNNEADTPDNFQSRRPNTSFCFLDIRSPGLGDTAMYLCATSREGGSGNTIYFGEGSWLTVV.

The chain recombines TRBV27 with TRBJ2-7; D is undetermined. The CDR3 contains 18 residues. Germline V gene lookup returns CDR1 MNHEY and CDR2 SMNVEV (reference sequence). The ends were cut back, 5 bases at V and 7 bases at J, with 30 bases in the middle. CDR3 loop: CASSLVAFGLPTIREQYF. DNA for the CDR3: TGTGCCAGCAGTCTCGTCGCCTTCGGTCTCCCCACTATAAGGGAGCAGTACTTC.

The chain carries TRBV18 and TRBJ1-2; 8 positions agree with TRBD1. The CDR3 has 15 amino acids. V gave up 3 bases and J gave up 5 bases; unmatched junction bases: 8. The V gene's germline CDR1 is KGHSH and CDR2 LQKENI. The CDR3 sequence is CASSPETGARYGYTF. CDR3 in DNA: TGTGCCAGCTCACCGGAGACAGGGGCCAGATATGGCTACACCTTC.

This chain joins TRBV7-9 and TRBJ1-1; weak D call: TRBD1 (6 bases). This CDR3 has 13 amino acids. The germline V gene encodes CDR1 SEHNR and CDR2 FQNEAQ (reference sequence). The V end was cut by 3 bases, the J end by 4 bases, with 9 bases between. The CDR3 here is CASSFSGVTEAFF. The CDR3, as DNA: TGTGCCAGCAGCTTTTCAGGGGTCACTGAAGCTTTCTTT.

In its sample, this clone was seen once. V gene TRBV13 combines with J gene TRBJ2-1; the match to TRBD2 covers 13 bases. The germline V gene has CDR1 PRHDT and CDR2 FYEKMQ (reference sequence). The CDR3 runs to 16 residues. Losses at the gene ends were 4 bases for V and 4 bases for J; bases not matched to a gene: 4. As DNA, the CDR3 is TGTGCCAGCAGCTCTCGGACTAGCGGGAGATACAATGAGCAGTTCTTC. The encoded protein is CASSSRTSGRYNEQFF.

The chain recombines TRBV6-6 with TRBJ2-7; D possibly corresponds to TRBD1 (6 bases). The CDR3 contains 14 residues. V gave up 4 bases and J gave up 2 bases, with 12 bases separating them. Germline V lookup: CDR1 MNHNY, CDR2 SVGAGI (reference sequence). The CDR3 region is CASSSHTGTYEQYF. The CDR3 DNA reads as TGTGCCAGCAGTTCACACACAGGGACCTACGAGCAGTACTTC.

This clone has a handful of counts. The CDR3 reads CASSPGTGPYEQYF. The CDR3 nucleotides are TGTGCCAGCAGCCCCGGGACAGGGCCCTACGAGCAGTACTTC. The chain couples TRBV11-2 to TRBJ2-7; 9 bases agree with TRBD1. CDR3 length equals 14 residues. Germline V gives CDR1 SGHAT, CDR2 FQNNGV. Losses at the gene ends were 5 bases for V and 2 bases for J; bases not matched to a gene: 4.

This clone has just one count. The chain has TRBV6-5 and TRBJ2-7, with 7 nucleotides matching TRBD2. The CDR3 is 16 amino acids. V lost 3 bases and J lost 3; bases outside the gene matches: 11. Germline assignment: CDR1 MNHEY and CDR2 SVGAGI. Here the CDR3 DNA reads TGTGCCAGCAGTTATCAGTCTCCGGGGGACTACTACGAGCAGTACTTC. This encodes CASSYQSPGDYYEQYF.

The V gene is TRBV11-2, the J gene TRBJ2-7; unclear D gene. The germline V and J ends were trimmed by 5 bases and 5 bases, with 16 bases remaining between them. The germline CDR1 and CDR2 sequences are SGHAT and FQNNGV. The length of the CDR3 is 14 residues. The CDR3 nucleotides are TGTGCCAGCAGCACCCGGGTAGGAGCAAACGAGCAGTACTTC. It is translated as CASSTRVGANEQYF.

CDR3 sequence: CASSLEQGAPYEQYF. CDR3 sequence (DNA): TGCGCCAGCAGCTTGGAACAGGGAGCCCCCTACGAGCAGTACTTC. The V and J genes are TRBV5-1 and TRBJ2-7, with D possibly matching TRBD1 (6 bases). CDR1 and CDR2 from the germline V gene are SGHRS and YFSETQ. The CDR3 is 15 amino acids. Trimming removed 0 bases at V and 2 bases at J, with 12 bases between.

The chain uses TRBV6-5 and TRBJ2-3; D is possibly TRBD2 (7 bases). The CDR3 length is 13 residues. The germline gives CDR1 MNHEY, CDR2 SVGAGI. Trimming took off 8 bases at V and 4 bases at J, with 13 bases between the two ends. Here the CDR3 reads CASSMGGPDTQYF. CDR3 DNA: TGTGCCAGCTCTATGGGGGGGCCAGATACGCAGTATTTT.

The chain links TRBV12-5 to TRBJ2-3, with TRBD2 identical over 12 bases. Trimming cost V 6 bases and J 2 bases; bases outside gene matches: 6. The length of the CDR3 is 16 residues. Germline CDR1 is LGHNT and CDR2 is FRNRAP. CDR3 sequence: CASGPGLAGPTDTQYF. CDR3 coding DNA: TGTGCTAGTGGACCAGGACTAGCGGGACCCACAGATACGCAGTATTTT. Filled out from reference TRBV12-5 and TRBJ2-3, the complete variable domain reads DARVTQTPRHKVTEMGQEVTMRCQPILGHNTVFWYRQTMMQGLELLAYFRNRAPLDDSGMPKDRFSAEMPDATLATLKIQPSEPRDSAVYFCASGPGLAGPTDTQYFGPGTRLTVL.